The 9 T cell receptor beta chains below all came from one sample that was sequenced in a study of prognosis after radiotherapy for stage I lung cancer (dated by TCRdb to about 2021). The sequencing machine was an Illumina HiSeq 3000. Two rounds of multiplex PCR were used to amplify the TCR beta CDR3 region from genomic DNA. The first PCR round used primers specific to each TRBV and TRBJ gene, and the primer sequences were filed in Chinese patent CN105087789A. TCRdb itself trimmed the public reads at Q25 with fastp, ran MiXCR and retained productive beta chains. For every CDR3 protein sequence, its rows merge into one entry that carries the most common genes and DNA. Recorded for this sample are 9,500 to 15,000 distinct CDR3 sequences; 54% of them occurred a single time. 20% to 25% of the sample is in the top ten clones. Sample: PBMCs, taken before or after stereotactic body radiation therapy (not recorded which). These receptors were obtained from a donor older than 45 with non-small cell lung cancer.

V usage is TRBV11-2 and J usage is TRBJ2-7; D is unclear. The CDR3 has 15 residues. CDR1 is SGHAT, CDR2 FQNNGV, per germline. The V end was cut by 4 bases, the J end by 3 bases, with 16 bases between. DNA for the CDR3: TGTGCCAGCAGCTCCTACCGGCGTAAGAGCTACGAGCAGTACTTC. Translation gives CASSSYRRKSYEQYF.

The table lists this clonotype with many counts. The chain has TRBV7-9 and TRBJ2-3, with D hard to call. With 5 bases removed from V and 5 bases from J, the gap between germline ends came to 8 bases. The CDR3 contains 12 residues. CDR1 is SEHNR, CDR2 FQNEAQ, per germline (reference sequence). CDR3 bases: TGTGCCAGCAGCCCTCTTGGAGATACGCAGTATTTT. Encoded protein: CASSPLGDTQYF.

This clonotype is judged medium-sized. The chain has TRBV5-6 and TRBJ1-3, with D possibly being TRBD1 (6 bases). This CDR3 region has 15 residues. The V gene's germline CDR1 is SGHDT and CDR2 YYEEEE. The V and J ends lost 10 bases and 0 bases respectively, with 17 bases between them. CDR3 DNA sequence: TGTGCCTCCCAGACAGGTCAGTCCTCTGGAAACACCATATATTTT. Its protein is CASQTGQSSGNTIYF.

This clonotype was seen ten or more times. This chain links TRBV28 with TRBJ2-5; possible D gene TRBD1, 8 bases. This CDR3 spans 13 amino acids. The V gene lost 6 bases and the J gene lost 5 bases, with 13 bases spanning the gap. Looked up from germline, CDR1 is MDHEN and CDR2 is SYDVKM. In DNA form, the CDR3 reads TGTGCCAGCAGACAGGGGGGGTCTGAGACCCAGTACTTC. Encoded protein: CASRQGGSETQYF.

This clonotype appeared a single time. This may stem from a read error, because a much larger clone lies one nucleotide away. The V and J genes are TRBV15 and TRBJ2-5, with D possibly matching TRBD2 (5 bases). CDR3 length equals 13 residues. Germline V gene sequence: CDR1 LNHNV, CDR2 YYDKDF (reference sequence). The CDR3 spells CATSRYREEPQYF. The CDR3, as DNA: TGTGCCACCAGCAGATATCGGGAAGAGCCCCAGTACTTC.

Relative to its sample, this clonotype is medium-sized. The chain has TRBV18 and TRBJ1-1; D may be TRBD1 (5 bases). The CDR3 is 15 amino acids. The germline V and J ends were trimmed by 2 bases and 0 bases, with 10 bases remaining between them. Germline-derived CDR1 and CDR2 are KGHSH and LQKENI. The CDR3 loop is CASSPSRVVNTEAFF. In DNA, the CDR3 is TGTGCCAGCTCACCATCCAGGGTGGTGAACACTGAAGCTTTCTTT.

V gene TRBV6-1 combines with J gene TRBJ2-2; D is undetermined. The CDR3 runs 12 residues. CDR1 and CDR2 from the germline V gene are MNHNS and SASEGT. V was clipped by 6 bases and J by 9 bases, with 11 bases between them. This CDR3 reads CASSRSSRELFF. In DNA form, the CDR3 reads TGTGCCAGCAGCCGGAGTTCTCGGGAGCTGTTTTTT.

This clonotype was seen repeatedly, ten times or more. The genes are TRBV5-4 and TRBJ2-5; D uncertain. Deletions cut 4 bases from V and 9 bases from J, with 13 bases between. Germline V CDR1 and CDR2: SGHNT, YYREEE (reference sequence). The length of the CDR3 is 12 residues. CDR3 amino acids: CASSPTTGAQYF. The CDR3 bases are TGTGCCAGCAGCCCAACTACTGGGGCCCAGTACTTC. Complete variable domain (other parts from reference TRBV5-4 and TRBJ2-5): ETGVTQSPTHLIKTRGQQVTLRCSSQSGHNTVSWYQQALGQGPQFIFQYYREEENGRGNFPPRFSGLQFPNYSSELNVNALELDDSALYLCASSPTTGAQYFGPGTRLLVL.

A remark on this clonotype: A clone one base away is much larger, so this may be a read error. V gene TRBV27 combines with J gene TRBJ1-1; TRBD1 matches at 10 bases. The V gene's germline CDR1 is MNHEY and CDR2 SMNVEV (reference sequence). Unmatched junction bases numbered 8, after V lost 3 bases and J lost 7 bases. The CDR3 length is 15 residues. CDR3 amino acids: CASSLPGQGISEAFF. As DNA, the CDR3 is TGTGCCAGCAGTTTGCCGGGACAGGGGATAAGTGAAGCTTTCTTT.